The 24 T cell receptor beta chains given below trace back to one sample, sequenced in a study of CD8+ T cells in alopecia areata. Extracted RNA was reverse transcribed into cDNA, the sequencing template. Assay used: immunoSEQ multiplex PCR; TCRdb lists only in-frame clones, some missing. The repertoire holds approximately 210,000 clones, with 60% as singletons. Treatment given: oral pan-JAK inhibitor, 5-10 mg twice daily. This specimen was CD4+ T cells sorted from blood, taken at week 24, from a patient treated with tofacitinib. Receptor source: a human donor with alopecia areata.

The sample holds a few counts of this clone. The chain recombines TRBV29-1 with TRBJ1-2; D possibly corresponds to TRBD1 (5 bases). Looked up from germline, CDR1 is SQVTM and CDR2 is ANQGSEA. V lost 7 bases to trimming and J lost 4 bases, with 22 bases between them. This CDR3 region has 15 residues. CDR3 protein: CSASPNQGDIYGYTF. In DNA, the CDR3 is TGCAGCGCCAGCCCCAATCAGGGTGATATCTATGGCTACACCTTC.

V is TRBV7-2 and J is TRBJ2-3, with TRBD2 as a possible D gene (5 bases). Deletions cut 5 bases from V and 2 bases from J, with 11 bases between. Germline-derived CDR1 and CDR2 are SGHTA and FQGNSA. This CDR3 is built from 14 residues. The CDR3: CASSTMDSTDTQYF. In DNA form, the CDR3 reads TGTGCCAGCAGCACCATGGACTCCACAGATACGCAGTATTTT.

The genes are TRBV29-1 and TRBJ1-5; TRBD1 agrees at 8 bases. The CDR3 covers 18 residues. The germline V gene encodes CDR1 SQVTM and CDR2 ANQGSEA. V lost 1 base to trimming and J lost 5 bases; unmatched junction nucleotides: 16. The CDR3 is CSVEVGQGVALIDQPQHF. CDR3 DNA sequence: TGCAGCGTTGAAGTTGGACAGGGAGTAGCCCTAATTGATCAGCCCCAGCATTTT.

The chain has TRBV4-1 and TRBJ2-7; D perhaps matches TRBD1 (6 bases). Germline values: CDR1 MGHRA, CDR2 YSYEKL. This CDR3 is built from 17 residues. With 5 bases removed from V and 2 bases from J, the gap between germline ends came to 22 bases. CDR3 in amino acids: CASSNFPRGTPPYEQYF. The CDR3 bases are TGCGCCAGCAGCAATTTTCCGAGGGGGACACCACCCTACGAGCAGTACTTC.

The V gene is TRBV27, the J gene TRBJ1-6; D is ambiguous. The CDR3 consists of 14 residues. Germline lookup yields CDR1 MNHEY and CDR2 SMNVEV (reference sequence). V lost 2 bases to trimming and J lost 6 bases, with 8 bases between them. CDR3 loop: CASSLKGFNSPLHF. DNA of the CDR3: TGTGCCAGCAGTTTAAAGGGATTTAATTCACCCCTCCACTTT.

The V gene is TRBV19, the J gene TRBJ1-6; D is uncertain. With 8 bases removed from V and 7 bases from J, the gap between germline ends came to 18 bases. From germline, CDR1 is LNHDA and CDR2 SQIVND (reference sequence). The CDR3 has 15 amino acids. CDR3 DNA: TGTGCCAGTCGGGTACGGGAAGAGCGAAATTCACCCCTCCACTTT. This codes for CASRVREERNSPLHF.

The rearrangement joins TRBV18 to TRBJ2-1; D gene uncertain. In germline, CDR1 is KGHSH, CDR2 LQKENI. This CDR3 is 15 amino acids long. V was shortened by 2 bases and J by 5 bases, with 13 bases between the two germline ends. Here the CDR3 DNA reads TGTGCCAGCTCACCATCCTTAAGGGCGAACAATGAGCAGTTCTTC. Its protein is CASSPSLRANNEQFF. Complete variable domain (other parts from reference TRBV18 and TRBJ2-1): NAGVMQNPRHLVRRRGQEARLRCSPMKGHSHVYWYRQLPEEGLKFMVYLQKENIIDESGMPKERFSAEFPKEGPSILRIQQVVRGDSAAYFCASSPSLRANNEQFFGPGTRLTVL.

This clone was found a few times. The chain joins TRBV27 to TRBJ2-1; 9 positions agree with TRBD2. V shed 2 bases, J shed 3 bases, and the junction held 8 bases outside the gene matches. Germline V gene lookup returns CDR1 MNHEY and CDR2 SMNVEV (reference sequence). CDR3 length: 17 amino acids. The CDR3 DNA is TGTGCCAGCAGTTTAGGTCGGTTTAGCGGGGGCTACAATGAGCAGTTCTTC. This codes for CASSLGRFSGGYNEQFF.

This sequence joins TRBV5-1 and TRBJ2-1; 11 bases match TRBD2. In germline, CDR1 is SGHRS, CDR2 YFSETQ. The CDR3 spans 17 residues. The V segment lost 0 bases and the J segment 5 bases; nucleotides outside the gene matches: 7. The CDR3 DNA reads as TGCGCCAGCAGCTTGGGCCTCCGACTAGCGGGGAACAATGAGCAGTTCTTC. Protein product: CASSLGLRLAGNNEQFF.

This rearrangement joins TRBV5-4 to TRBJ1-6; D uncertain. Germline V gives CDR1 SGHNT, CDR2 YYREEE (reference sequence). The V end lost 2 bases, the J end lost 7 bases, and 16 bases lay between the germline ends. The CDR3 consists of 16 residues. CDR3 sequence: CASSFSLGRTNSPLHF. CDR3 sequence (DNA): TGTGCCAGCAGCTTCTCGTTAGGACGGACCAATTCACCCCTCCACTTT.

The V and J genes are TRBV7-2 and TRBJ2-3, with TRBD2 as a possible D gene (5 bases). Per germline, CDR1 SGHTA and CDR2 FQGNSA. CDR3 size: 17 residues. V dropped 5 bases and J dropped 3 bases, with 21 bases sitting between them. The CDR3 region is CASSPAGQRSLTDTQYF. The CDR3 nucleotides are TGTGCCAGCAGCCCCGCCGGGCAGCGGTCTTTGACAGATACGCAGTATTTT.

The gene calls are TRBV29-1 and TRBJ2-5; D might be TRBD1 (6 bases). V shed 3 bases and J shed 5 bases, with 19 bases lying between them. In germline, CDR1 is SQVTM, CDR2 ANQGSEA. The CDR3 runs to 15 residues. The CDR3 loop is CSVDGAQGFRETQYF. The CDR3 DNA is TGCAGCGTTGATGGGGCTCAGGGGTTCAGGGAGACCCAGTACTTC.

The rearrangement joins TRBV25-1 to TRBJ2-5, with no clear D. Germline CDR1 reads MGHDK; CDR2 reads SYGVNS. The length of the CDR3 is 11 residues. The V end lost 5 bases, the J end lost 2 bases, and 3 bases lay between the germline ends. In nucleotides, the CDR3 is TGTGCCAGCAGTCCTCAAGAGACCCAGTACTTC. It codes for CASSPQETQYF.

This clone was counted between two and nine times. This sequence joins TRBV5-1 and TRBJ1-6, with D possibly TRBD1 on 5 matching bases. The CDR3 consists of 14 residues. CDR1 is SGHRS, CDR2 YFSETQ, per germline. V shed 0 bases and J shed 9 bases, with 10 bases lying between them. The CDR3 sequence is CASSLGPQGSPLHF. DNA of the CDR3: TGCGCCAGCAGCTTGGGTCCGCAGGGTTCACCCCTCCACTTT.

The chain employs TRBV19 and TRBJ1-6; weak D call: TRBD1 (5 bases). Germline lookup yields CDR1 LNHDA and CDR2 SQIVND (reference sequence). The CDR3 is 11 amino acids. Trimming shortened V by 6 bases and J by 14 bases, and 11 bases separated the two germline ends. The CDR3 loop is CASSPGRALHF. As DNA, the CDR3 is TGTGCCAGTAGCCCGGGACGGGCCCTCCACTTT.

The chain has TRBV5-1 and TRBJ2-5; no clear D. CDR3 length: 15 residues. Trimming took 0 bases from V and 2 from J, leaving 11 bases between them. Per the germline V gene, CDR1 is SGHRS and CDR2 is YFSETQ. The CDR3 protein is CASSLDSSTQETQYF. CDR3 DNA sequence: TGCGCCAGCAGCTTGGATTCCTCGACTCAAGAGACCCAGTACTTC.

The rearrangement joins TRBV12-5 to TRBJ1-2; D gene uncertain. Trimming shortened V by 0 bases and J by 8 bases, and 19 bases separated the two germline ends. The germline gives CDR1 LGHNT, CDR2 FRNRAP. This CDR3 spans 16 amino acids. Written as DNA, the CDR3 is TGTGCTAGTGGTTTGGTACCAATGTCCCTCAGAGGCGGCTACACCTTC. Translated, it gives CASGLVPMSLRGGYTF.

The chain links TRBV29-1 to TRBJ1-2, with D unresolved. The CDR3 consists of 14 residues. V was trimmed by 2 bases and J by 1 base, leaving 11 bases between them. In germline, CDR1 is SQVTM, CDR2 ANQGSEA. The CDR3 coding sequence is TGCAGCGTTGAACCCTCCCAGGATAACTATGGCTACACCTTC. Protein sequence: CSVEPSQDNYGYTF.

The gene calls are TRBV6-5 and TRBJ1-2; D may be TRBD1 (5 bases). The germline V and J ends were trimmed by 8 bases and 2 bases, with 15 bases remaining between them. Germline lookup yields CDR1 MNHEY and CDR2 SVGAGI. The CDR3 extends over 14 amino acids. The CDR3 region is CASGDPGRNYGYTF. The CDR3 region has the DNA TGTGCCAGCGGGGACCCCGGGCGGAACTATGGCTACACCTTC.

This chain joins TRBV7-2 and TRBJ2-5; D perhaps matches TRBD1 (5 bases). CDR1 is SGHTA and CDR2 is FQGNSA in the germline V gene. Trimming pared 4 bases from V and 4 bases from J, leaving 13 bases between. This CDR3 has 14 residues. The CDR3 sequence is CASSSYDSLETQYF. The CDR3, as DNA: TGTGCCAGCAGCTCATATGACAGTTTAGAGACCCAGTACTTC.

The rearrangement joins TRBV4-2 to TRBJ2-3; TRBD2 aligns across 8 bases. This CDR3 has 18 amino acids. Looked up from germline, CDR1 is LGHNA and CDR2 is YNFKEQ. After removal of 2 bases from V and 1 base from J, the junction contained 11 bases not matched to a gene. Here the CDR3 DNA reads TGTGCCAGCAGCCAAAGAGGAAGGACTAGCATCGGCACAGATACGCAGTATTTT. This translates into CASSQRGRTSIGTDTQYF.

This chain uses TRBV4-3 with TRBJ1-5; unclear D gene. V lost 3 bases and J 9 bases, leaving 15 bases between the germline ends. There are 14 residues in the CDR3. Germline V lookup: CDR1 LGHNA, CDR2 YSLEER. The CDR3 loop reads CASSQETRSGPQHF. For the CDR3, the DNA is TGCGCCAGCAGCCAGGAGACTCGCTCAGGGCCCCAGCATTTT.

This clone was observed a few times. The chain employs TRBV29-1 and TRBJ2-5; 9 bases line up with TRBD2. Germline CDR1 reads SQVTM; CDR2 reads ANQGSEA. Trimming cost V 1 base and J 0 bases; bases outside gene matches: 3. The CDR3 is 15 amino acids. The CDR3 protein is CSVEALAGHQETQYF. DNA of the CDR3: TGCAGCGTTGAAGCCCTAGCGGGGCACCAAGAGACCCAGTACTTC.

This clone was counted only a few times. This chain links TRBV7-2 with TRBJ1-6; no definite D call. Germline values: CDR1 SGHTA, CDR2 FQGNSA. This CDR3 has 14 amino acids. With 5 bases removed from V and 4 bases from J, the gap between germline ends came to 9 bases. CDR3 protein: CASSHSGYNSPLHF. CDR3 nucleotides: TGTGCCAGCAGCCATTCGGGATATAATTCACCCCTCCACTTT.